These T cell receptor beta chains were read from a single sample in a study of Ad26.COV2.S vaccination and SARS-CoV-2 variants. Sequencing was performed with immunoSEQ multiplex PCR; in TCRdb, only in-frame clones are kept and a portion is missing. The data show 380,000 or so clones, 83% seen once. This material consisted of peripheral blood, taken in a trial of Ad26.COV2.S vaccine versus placebo. The receptor set was obtained from a person between 18 and 59 years old who received the Ad26.COV2.S COVID-19 vaccine or a placebo. The CDR3 runs from the conserved cysteine through the conserved F or W. The order of the fields is V gene, D gene, J gene, clone size, CDR3 DNA, CDR3 protein. D genes are given only for firm matches. Only part of the rows carry a size: once, few, many, or a class if the clone is expanded.

v_call: TRBV4-1
d_call: TRBD2
j_call: TRBJ2-1
clone_size: once
cdr3_nt: TGCGCCAGCAGCCAACCTCGGGGCGGGGGGGAGCAGTTCTTC
cdr3_aa: CASSQPRGGGEQFF

v_call: TRBV18
d_call: .
j_call: TRBJ2-4
clone_size: .
cdr3_nt: TGTGCCAGCTCACCACGGGGAGCCAAAAACATTCAGTACTTC
cdr3_aa: CASSPRGAKNIQYF

v_call: TRBV5-6
d_call: TRBD2
j_call: TRBJ2-5
clone_size: .
cdr3_nt: TGTGCCAGCAGCTTTGGGACTAGCGGGAGAATCGGGACCCAGTACTTC
cdr3_aa: CASSFGTSGRIGTQYF

v_call: TRBV7-2
d_call: .
j_call: TRBJ2-2
clone_size: .
cdr3_nt: TGTGCCAGCAAGACGGTCGGGGACACCGGGGAGCTGTTTTTT
cdr3_aa: CASKTVGDTGELFF

v_call: TRBV7-9
d_call: TRBD1
j_call: TRBJ2-2
clone_size: .
cdr3_nt: TGTGCCAGCAGCTCCTCGTCTGAGGGGGCCCTAACCGGGGAGCTGTTTTTT
cdr3_aa: CASSSSSEGALTGELFF

v_call: TRBV5-4
d_call: .
j_call: TRBJ1-2
clone_size: .
cdr3_nt: TGTGCCAGCAGCTTGGCCGGGGCAGCTGGCTACACCTTC
cdr3_aa: CASSLAGAAGYTF

v_call: TRBV27
d_call: .
j_call: TRBJ2-2
clone_size: .
cdr3_nt: TGTGCCAGCAGTTTTAGGCTAGCTTTTACCGCCGGGGAGCTGTTTTTT
cdr3_aa: CASSFRLAFTAGELFF

v_call: TRBV3-1/TRBV3-2
d_call: .
j_call: TRBJ2-5
clone_size: .
cdr3_nt: TGTGCCAGCAGCCACTCCCTGGGGGCCGCGGAGACCCAGTACTTC
cdr3_aa: CASSHSLGAAETQYF

v_call: TRBV5-1
d_call: .
j_call: TRBJ2-3
clone_size: .
cdr3_nt: TGCGCCAGCAGCCTTGGGCGCACAGATACGCAGTATTTT
cdr3_aa: CASSLGRTDTQYF

v_call: TRBV7-2
d_call: .
j_call: TRBJ1-2
clone_size: .
cdr3_nt: TGTGCCAGCAGCTTCGATTTGGGTAGCGGCTACACCTTC
cdr3_aa: CASSFDLGSGYTF

v_call: TRBV27
d_call: .
j_call: TRBJ2-7
clone_size: once
cdr3_nt: TGTGCCAGCAGGGTCATTTCGGGGCCCGTCTACGAGCAGTACTTC
cdr3_aa: CASRVISGPVYEQYF

v_call: TRBV11-2
d_call: .
j_call: TRBJ2-2
clone_size: .
cdr3_nt: TGTGCCAGCAGCGCGACCCTCACCGGGGAGCTGTTTTTT
cdr3_aa: CASSATLTGELFF

v_call: TRBV25-1
d_call: TRBD1
j_call: TRBJ2-7
clone_size: .
cdr3_nt: TGTGCCAGCAGTGAACCGGGACAGGGATTGAGGGAGCAGTACTTC
cdr3_aa: CASSEPGQGLREQYF

v_call: TRBV19
d_call: TRBD1
j_call: TRBJ2-7
clone_size: .
cdr3_nt: TGTGCCAGTAGTCTAACAGGGGACCCCTCCTACGAGCAGTACTTC
cdr3_aa: CASSLTGDPSYEQYF

v_call: TRBV5-4
d_call: .
j_call: TRBJ2-3
clone_size: .
cdr3_nt: TGTGCCAGCAGCCTAGGGGGCGGGAGGAGCACAGATACGCAGTATTTT
cdr3_aa: CASSLGGGRSTDTQYF

v_call: TRBV6-5
d_call: .
j_call: TRBJ2-5
clone_size: .
cdr3_nt: TGTGCCAGCAGTTACGGAGGAGAGACCCAGTACTTC
cdr3_aa: CASSYGGETQYF

v_call: TRBV12-3/TRBV12-4
d_call: .
j_call: TRBJ1-2
clone_size: .
cdr3_nt: TGTGCCAGCAGTCTCGACAGACCGTATGGCTACACCTTC
cdr3_aa: CASSLDRPYGYTF

v_call: TRBV4-1
d_call: .
j_call: TRBJ2-7
clone_size: .
cdr3_nt: TGCGCCAGCAGCCACCCGGCTCGCGGTTTCGAGCAGTACTTC
cdr3_aa: CASSHPARGFEQYF

v_call: TRBV6-5
d_call: TRBD1
j_call: TRBJ1-6
clone_size: .
cdr3_nt: TGTGCCAGCAGCATCGACAGGGGGGATTCACCCCTCCACTTT
cdr3_aa: CASSIDRGDSPLHF

v_call: TRBV27
d_call: TRBD1
j_call: TRBJ2-1
clone_size: few
cdr3_nt: TGTGCCAGCAGTTTATTCAGGGGGCACCATGAGCAGTTCTTC
cdr3_aa: CASSLFRGHHEQFF

v_call: TRBV5-1
d_call: .
j_call: TRBJ2-7
clone_size: .
cdr3_nt: TGCGCCAGCAGCTTGGCGGCGGGATCCTACGAGCAGTACTTC
cdr3_aa: CASSLAAGSYEQYF

v_call: TRBV6-5
d_call: TRBD1
j_call: TRBJ2-7
clone_size: .
cdr3_nt: TGTGCCAGCAGTTATTCGGGGACAGTAAGCTACGAGCAGTACTTC
cdr3_aa: CASSYSGTVSYEQYF

v_call: TRBV3-1/TRBV3-2
d_call: .
j_call: TRBJ1-1
clone_size: .
cdr3_nt: TGTGCCAGCAGCCAAGGAGGGGTCTACACTGAAGCTTTCTTT
cdr3_aa: CASSQGGVYTEAFF

v_call: TRBV7-3
d_call: .
j_call: TRBJ2-5
clone_size: .
cdr3_nt: TGTGCCAGCAGCTTAGGACTGGGAGAGACCCAGTACTTC
cdr3_aa: CASSLGLGETQYF

v_call: TRBV27
d_call: TRBD1
j_call: TRBJ1-1
clone_size: .
cdr3_nt: TGTGCCAGCAGTCCCTGGGGACAGGGGTACACTGAAGCTTTCTTT
cdr3_aa: CASSPWGQGYTEAFF

v_call: TRBV6-6
d_call: .
j_call: TRBJ2-6
clone_size: .
cdr3_nt: TGTGCCAGCAGTTACCCTGGGGCCAACGTCCTGACTTTC
cdr3_aa: CASSYPGANVLTF

v_call: TRBV18
d_call: .
j_call: TRBJ1-1
clone_size: .
cdr3_nt: TGTGCCAGCTCATCGACTGACGGCGACTTTGAAGCTTTCTTT
cdr3_aa: CASSSTDGDFEAFF

v_call: TRBV20-1
d_call: .
j_call: TRBJ2-7
clone_size: .
cdr3_nt: TGCAGTGCTATAGTTGTGCGCGAGCAGTACTTC
cdr3_aa: CSAIVVREQYF

v_call: TRBV5-1
d_call: TRBD1
j_call: TRBJ2-6
clone_size: .
cdr3_nt: TGCGCCAGCGGAAGGGACAGGGGGCTAACTGGGGCCAACGTCCTGACTTTC
cdr3_aa: CASGRDRGLTGANVLTF

v_call: TRBV2
d_call: TRBD2
j_call: TRBJ2-4
clone_size: .
cdr3_nt: TGTGCCAGCTTACCCGGGACTAGGGTCGGCATTCAGTACTTC
cdr3_aa: CASLPGTRVGIQYF

v_call: TRBV11-2
d_call: TRBD1
j_call: TRBJ1-1
clone_size: .
cdr3_nt: TGTGCCAGCAGCGGACCAGGGGGAGGAACTGAAGCTTTCTTT
cdr3_aa: CASSGPGGGTEAFF

v_call: TRBV27
d_call: TRBD1
j_call: TRBJ1-2
clone_size: .
cdr3_nt: TGTGCTAGTAAGGGGGCACTTGGCTACACCTTC
cdr3_aa: CASKGALGYTF

v_call: TRBV7-3
d_call: TRBD2
j_call: TRBJ2-1
clone_size: .
cdr3_nt: TGTGCCAGCAGCCCTACCTCTAGCGGGGGCAATGAGCAGTTCTTC
cdr3_aa: CASSPTSSGGNEQFF

v_call: TRBV6-5
d_call: .
j_call: TRBJ2-7
clone_size: .
cdr3_nt: TGTGCCAGCGCAGAGGGTCGGTCCTACGAGCAGTACTTC
cdr3_aa: CASAEGRSYEQYF

v_call: TRBV2
d_call: .
j_call: TRBJ1-6
clone_size: .
cdr3_nt: TGTGCCAGCACGACGCGAGGAAATTCACCCCTCCACTTT
cdr3_aa: CASTTRGNSPLHF

v_call: TRBV29-1
d_call: TRBD1
j_call: TRBJ1-1
clone_size: .
cdr3_nt: TGCAGCGTAGACAGGGGAGGCGGCAACACTGAAGCTTTCTTT
cdr3_aa: CSVDRGGGNTEAFF

v_call: TRBV3-1/TRBV3-2
d_call: TRBD2
j_call: TRBJ2-3
clone_size: once
cdr3_nt: TGTGCCAGCAGCCGGGCTAGCGGGGGGGTAGTGACAGATACGCAGTATTTT
cdr3_aa: CASSRASGGVVTDTQYF